The 27 T cell receptor beta chains listed next were all sequenced from one sample in a study of blood T cell repertoires in COVID-19. The protocol was immunoSEQ multiplex PCR, while the TCRdb copy is restricted to in-frame clones and leaves out a portion. The sample lists 250,000 to 350,000 clones; 87% were seen once. The sample was peripheral blood. The source is a man aged 18 to 29 with active or convalescent COVID-19.

This chain joins TRBV5-1 and TRBJ2-7, with 13 bases that match TRBD2. The CDR3 runs to 14 residues. Germline CDR1 SGHRS, CDR2 YFSETQ. The V segment lost 7 bases and the J segment 4 bases; nucleotides outside the gene matches: 5. The CDR3 DNA sequence: TGCGCCAGCGGGTGGACTAGCGGGGGATACGAGCAGTACTTC. Amino acids: CASGWTSGGYEQYF.

The sample holds a few counts of this clone. The rearrangement links TRBV27 to TRBJ1-6, with D tentatively TRBD1 (5 bases). This CDR3 region has 15 residues. The V and J ends lost 5 bases and 6 bases respectively, with 14 bases between them. Germline V lookup: CDR1 MNHEY, CDR2 SMNVEV (reference sequence). The chain's CDR3 is CASSPGRVLNSPLHF. The CDR3 nucleotides are TGTGCCAGCAGTCCGGGCAGGGTTCTTAATTCACCCCTCCACTTT.

This sequence joins TRBV12-3 or TRBV12-4 and TRBJ2-5; TRBD1 might be the D (5 bases). V lost 6 bases to trimming and J lost 1 base, with 9 bases between them. The CDR3 has 13 amino acids. The CDR3 coding sequence is TGTGCCAGCAGACCCAGGGCCCAAGAGACCCAGTACTTC. It specifies CASRPRAQETQYF.

V gene TRBV29-1 combines with J gene TRBJ2-5; a weak D match, TRBD1 (6 bases). The ends were cut back, 7 bases at V and 1 base at J, with 13 bases in the middle. CDR1 is SQVTM, CDR2 ANQGSEA, per germline. CDR3 size: 13 residues. The CDR3 reads CSGGAGVQETQYF. Here the CDR3 DNA reads TGCAGCGGTGGGGCAGGGGTCCAAGAGACCCAGTACTTC.

The chain recombines TRBV6-5 with TRBJ2-3; 9 nucleotides line up with TRBD1. Germline CDR1 is MNHEY and CDR2 is SVGAGI. V shed 6 bases and J 3 bases; nucleotides not matched to a gene: 7. This CDR3 contains 15 residues. The CDR3 DNA is TGTGCCAGCAGACAGGGGGCGACTACAACAGATACGCAGTATTTT. Its translation is CASRQGATTTDTQYF.

The CDR3 sequence is CASSAQTGGASPLHF. The CDR3 region has the DNA TGTGCCAGCAGCGCCCAGACAGGAGGCGCATCACCCCTCCACTTT. The chain uses TRBV11-2 and TRBJ1-6; a weak D match, TRBD1 (6 bases). Trimming cost V 5 bases and J 10 bases, with 18 bases left between them. The germline V gene encodes CDR1 SGHAT and CDR2 FQNNGV. The CDR3 consists of 15 residues.

The chain has TRBV10-1 and TRBJ2-1, with TRBD1 identical over 7 bases. The CDR3 totals 16 residues. J gave up 0 bases and V 0 bases, and 2 bases lay outside the gene matches. From germline, CDR1 is WNHNN and CDR2 SYGVQD (reference sequence). The CDR3 bases are TGCGCCAGCAGTGAGTCGGCAGGGGGCTCCTACAATGAGCAGTTCTTC. Its translation is CASSESAGGSYNEQFF.

V and J are TRBV19 and TRBJ1-4, with TRBD1 as a possible D gene (6 bases). The CDR3 is 16 amino acids. V was shortened by 2 bases and J by 4 bases, with 14 bases between the two germline ends. Germline V gene data show CDR1 as LNHDA and CDR2 as SQIVND (reference sequence). The CDR3 spells CASSIMRGRVNEKLFF. In DNA, the CDR3 is TGTGCCAGTAGTATAATGCGGGGGCGAGTTAATGAAAAACTGTTTTTT. Using reference TRBV19 and TRBJ1-4 for the parts outside the CDR3, the full variable domain is DGGITQSPKYLFRKEGQNVTLSCEQNLNHDAMYWYRQDPGQGLRLIYYSQIVNDFQKGDIAEGYSVSREKKESFPLTVTSAQKNPTAFYLCASSIMRGRVNEKLFFGSGTQLSVL.

V is TRBV27 and J is TRBJ2-2; TRBD2 matches at 8 bases. V shed 8 bases, J shed 7 bases, and the junction held 9 bases outside the gene matches. Germline-derived CDR1 and CDR2 are MNHEY and SMNVEV (reference sequence). The length of the CDR3 is 14 residues. For the CDR3, the DNA is TGTGCCAGCGGCCCGGGACTAGGGAACGGGGAGCTGTTTTTT. Amino acid sequence: CASGPGLGNGELFF.

The chain has TRBV4-1 and TRBJ2-7, with a weak D call TRBD1 (6 bases). V dropped 0 bases and J dropped 2 bases, with 17 bases sitting between them. This CDR3 is 17 amino acids long. Germline CDR1 is MGHRA and CDR2 is YSYEKL. CDR3 loop: CASSQDRTAGIAYEQYF. The DNA of the CDR3 is TGCGCCAGCAGCCAAGATCGGACAGCAGGCATTGCCTACGAGCAGTACTTC.

CDR3 sequence reads: CASRSSEWDSNEKLFF. CDR3 DNA: TGTGCAAGTCGCTCGTCGGAATGGGACAGTAATGAAAAACTGTTTTTT. The J gene is TRBJ1-4, the V gene TRBV12-2; the listed D gene, TRBD1, was not tested against the DNA. TRBV12-2 is termed a pseudogene. This CDR3 region has 16 residues.

This sequence joins TRBV7-9 and TRBJ1-1; the match to TRBD1 covers 8 bases. Germline values: CDR1 SEHNR, CDR2 FQNEAQ (reference sequence). The V gene end was trimmed by 5 bases and the J gene end by 3 bases; junction bases not matched to a gene: 8. The CDR3 has 15 amino acids. The CDR3 loop reads CASSQETGGDTEAFF. DNA of the CDR3: TGTGCCAGCAGCCAGGAAACAGGGGGGGACACTGAAGCTTTCTTT. Using reference TRBV7-9 and TRBJ1-1 for the parts outside the CDR3, the full variable domain is DTGVSQNPRHKITKRGQNVTFRCDPISEHNRLYWYRQTLGQGPEFLTYFQNEAQLEKSRLLSDRFSAERPKGSFSTLEIQRTEQGDSAMYLCASSQETGGDTEAFFGQGTRLTVV.

This clone was seen a few times. This chain joins TRBV18 and TRBJ1-1; TRBD1 aligns across 9 bases. Looked up from germline, CDR1 is KGHSH and CDR2 is LQKENI. The CDR3 extends over 15 amino acids. V shed 4 bases and J 5 bases; nucleotides not matched to a gene: 8. The CDR3 sequence is CASSREQGAGTEAFF. The CDR3 coding sequence is TGTGCCAGCTCACGCGAACAGGGGGCGGGGACTGAAGCTTTCTTT.

The chain has TRBV27 and TRBJ1-1, with no clear D. Germline lookup yields CDR1 MNHEY and CDR2 SMNVEV (reference sequence). V was pared by 5 bases and J by 10 bases, with 14 bases between. This CDR3 has 12 amino acids. The CDR3 loop is CASSPWPGRAFF. The CDR3 nucleotides are TGTGCCAGCAGTCCATGGCCGGGGAGAGCTTTCTTT.

This sequence joins TRBV13 and TRBJ1-1; TRBD1 aligns across 7 bases. This CDR3 region has 13 residues. Germline trimming cut 5 bases from V and 7 bases from J; bases unmatched to any gene: 7. Germline lookup yields CDR1 PRHDT and CDR2 FYEKMQ (reference sequence). The CDR3 DNA is TGTGCCAGCAGCCACTACAGGGGACATGAAGCTTTCTTT. Encoded protein: CASSHYRGHEAFF.

This sequence joins TRBV10-1 and TRBJ2-3, with D unclear. This CDR3 contains 17 residues. Germline CDR1 reads WNHNN; CDR2 reads SYGVQD (reference sequence). V was trimmed by 0 bases and J by 4 bases, leaving 17 bases between them. CDR3 amino acids: CASSESQTGYVPDTQYF. The DNA of the CDR3 is TGCGCCAGCAGTGAGTCGCAGACTGGATACGTTCCAGATACGCAGTATTTT.

V and J are TRBV18 and TRBJ2-7; 8 positions match TRBD1. The CDR3 sequence is 14 residues long. The J segment lost 5 bases and the V segment lost 4 bases, leaving 7 bases of the junction unmatched. Germline lookup yields CDR1 KGHSH and CDR2 LQKENI. The CDR3 spells CASSQRQGWHEQYF. For the CDR3, the DNA is TGTGCCAGCTCACAGAGACAGGGGTGGCACGAGCAGTACTTC.

The V call is TRBV5-4, the J call TRBJ2-3; 12 bases map to TRBD1. CDR3 length equals 15 residues. Losses at the gene ends were 4 bases for V and 7 bases for J; bases not matched to a gene: 7. Germline loops: CDR1 SGHNT, CDR2 YYREEE (reference sequence). CDR3 protein: CASSPGTGGRHTQYF. In DNA form, the CDR3 reads TGTGCCAGCAGCCCCGGGACAGGGGGCAGGCATACGCAGTATTTT.

V usage is TRBV29-1 and J usage is TRBJ1-1; 8 positions agree with TRBD1. CDR1 and CDR2 from the germline V gene are SQVTM and ANQGSEA. With V trimmed by 3 bases and J by 1 base, 7 bases remained unmatched. The CDR3 contains 15 residues. Written as DNA, the CDR3 is TGCAGCGTTGATCTCCGGGACAGGCGGAACACTGAAGCTTTCTTT. As protein: CSVDLRDRRNTEAFF.

Turning to this clone: This specimen includes other DNA sequences encoding the same CDR3. V gene TRBV5-1 combines with J gene TRBJ1-1; TRBD1 agrees at 9 bases. From germline, CDR1 is SGHRS and CDR2 YFSETQ. The CDR3 sequence is 14 residues long. Losses at the gene ends were 0 bases for V and 5 bases for J; bases not matched to a gene: 2. CDR3 coding DNA: TGCGCCAGCAGCTTGGGGACAGGGGATACTGAAGCTTTCTTT. Translating gives CASSLGTGDTEAFF.

The V gene is TRBV9, the J gene TRBJ1-2; tentatively, D is TRBD1 (5 bases). CDR1 is SGDLS and CDR2 is YYNGEE in the germline V gene. Between the trimmed V and J ends, which lost 0 bases and 6 bases, there was a span of 12 bases. This CDR3 region has 14 residues. The CDR3 coding sequence is TGTGCCAGCAGCGTAGGGGGCAGGGTGGATGGCTACACCTTC. It yields the protein CASSVGGRVDGYTF.

The chain uses TRBV6-5 and TRBJ2-3; 8 nucleotides agree with TRBD2. The CDR3 length is 14 residues. V lost 5 bases and J lost 5; bases outside the gene matches: 6. The germline V gene encodes CDR1 MNHEY and CDR2 SVGAGI. CDR3 amino acids: CASSPSGSIDTQYF. CDR3 nucleotide sequence: TGTGCCAGCAGTCCCAGCGGGAGTATAGATACGCAGTATTTT.

This rearrangement joins TRBV4-1 to TRBJ1-4; weak D call: TRBD1 (6 bases). The germline CDR1 and CDR2 sequences are MGHRA and YSYEKL. There are 14 residues in the CDR3. V lost 4 bases and J 3 bases, leaving 9 bases between the germline ends. CDR3 nucleotides: TGCGCCAGCAGCCCCCGACAGGCTAATGAAAAACTGTTTTTT. This sequence encodes CASSPRQANEKLFF.

The genes are TRBV5-1 and TRBJ2-1, with 10 bases aligning to TRBD2. The V gene's germline CDR1 is SGHRS and CDR2 YFSETQ. Trimming cost V 0 bases and J 4 bases; bases outside gene matches: 1. The CDR3 is made up of 15 amino acids. The CDR3 DNA reads as TGCGCCAGCAGCTTGGCAGCGGGGGGGTACAATGAGCAGTTCTTC. Its protein is CASSLAAGGYNEQFF.

This sequence joins TRBV5-1 and TRBJ2-5, with 10 bases aligning to TRBD2. Per germline, CDR1 SGHRS and CDR2 YFSETQ. The junction had 1 base not matched to a gene; V was cut back by 0 bases and J by 5 bases. The CDR3 contains 14 residues. The CDR3 spells CASSLVSGRETQYF. CDR3 coding DNA: TGCGCCAGCAGCTTGGTTAGCGGGAGGGAGACCCAGTACTTC.

The rearrangement links TRBV6-1 to TRBJ2-2; a weak D match, TRBD2 (6 bases). The CDR3 contains 17 residues. Trimming stripped 0 bases from V and 4 bases from J, with 15 bases between. Germline CDR1 and CDR2: MNHNS and SASEGT. This chain's CDR3 is CASSEATELRGTGELFF. Here the CDR3 DNA reads TGTGCCAGCAGTGAAGCCACCGAATTGCGGGGCACCGGGGAGCTGTTTTTT.

This chain uses TRBV29-1 with TRBJ1-3; no reliable D call. Looked up from germline, CDR1 is SQVTM and CDR2 is ANQGSEA. V dropped 7 bases and J dropped 4 bases, with 11 bases sitting between them. The length of the CDR3 is 12 residues. The CDR3 sequence: CSARTGGNTIYF. In nucleotides, the CDR3 is TGCAGCGCCCGGACGGGGGGAAACACCATATATTTT.